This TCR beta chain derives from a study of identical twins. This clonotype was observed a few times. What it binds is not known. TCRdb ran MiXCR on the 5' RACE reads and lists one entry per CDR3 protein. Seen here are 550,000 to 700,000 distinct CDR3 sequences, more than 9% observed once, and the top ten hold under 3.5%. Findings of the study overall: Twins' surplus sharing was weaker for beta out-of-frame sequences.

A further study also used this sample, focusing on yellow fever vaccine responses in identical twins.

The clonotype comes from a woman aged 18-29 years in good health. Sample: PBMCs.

The CDR3 region is CAVRDSARNEQYF. The CDR3 DNA is TGTGCCGTAAGGGACTCTGCGAGAAACGAGCAGTACTTC. The chain links TRBV2 to TRBJ2-7; TRBD2 is a possible D gene (6 bases). The V and J ends lost 11 bases and 5 bases respectively, with 19 bases between them. This CDR3 region has 13 residues. Per germline, CDR1 SNHLY and CDR2 FYNNEI. The full variable domain, completed using reference TRBV2 and TRBJ2-7, is EPEVTQTPSHQVTQMGQEVILRCVPISNHLYFYWYRQILGQKVEFLVSFYNNEISEKSEIFDDQFSVERPDGSNFTLKIRSTKLEDSAMYFCAVRDSARNEQYFGPGTRLTVT.